The following is a TCR beta chain sequence with its context. This CDR3 has 14 residues. V was pared by 1 base and J by 0 bases, with 9 bases between. In germline, CDR1 is GTSNPN, CDR2 SVGIG (reference sequence). The entry originates in a study of CD8 T cells in Susac syndrome. The TEMRA cells underwent FACS enrichment, while the CD8+ and CD4+ T cells underwent negative isolation. Random-hexamer reverse transcription was applied to roughly 0.5 to 1 ug RNA. Amplification of TCR beta CDR3 by immunoSEQ multiplex PCR spanned 54 Vbeta and 13 Jbeta. Each CDR3 protein is one row after TCRdb ran MiXCR on the immunoSEQ multiplex PCR reads. Seen here are more than 150,000 distinct CDR3 sequences, 95% to 96% observed once, and the top ten hold 0.14% to 0.15%.

The source of this sequence is a human donor with multiple sclerosis. The source material was CD8+ T cells from PBMCs. This chain joins TRBV30 and TRBJ1-1; D call uncertain. The CDR3 region is CAWSEYSMNTEAFF. The CDR3 DNA reads as TGTGCCTGGAGTGAGTACAGTATGAACACTGAAGCTTTCTTT. The full variable domain, completed using reference TRBV30 and TRBJ1-1, is SQTIHQWPATLVQPVGSPLSLECTVEGTSNPNLYWYRQAAGRGLQLLFYSVGIGQISSEVPQNLSASRPQDRQFILSSKKLLLSDSGFYLCAWSEYSMNTEAFFGQGTRLTVV.